Listed below are T cell receptor beta chains from one sample, sequenced in a study of spatial heterogeneity in lung cancer. From the 5' RACE reads, TCRdb called clonotypes with MiXCR, one entry per CDR3 protein. In the table there are more than 65,000 distinct CDR3 sequences, 7% to 9% of which are singletons. The sequences come from PBMCs, collected at surgery. Source of these receptors: a male donor with early-stage non-small cell lung cancer. The CDR3 runs from the conserved cysteine through the conserved F or W. The order of the fields is V gene, J gene, D gene, CDR3 length, clone size, CDR3 DNA, CDR3 protein. A D gene is named only where the DNA matches it firmly. Size tells how often a clone was seen (once, few, many) or the class of an expanded clone, and some rows leave it out.

TRBV20-1,TRBJ1-2,TRBD1,14,.,TGCAGTGCTGGTGCCGGGACAGGGCTCGGAGGCTACACCTTC,CSAGAGTGLGGYTF
TRBV3-1,TRBJ2-7,.,11,many,TGTGCCAGCAGCCAAGAATCGGAGCAGTACTTC,CASSQESEQYF
TRBV5-1,TRBJ1-2,TRBD1,14,few,TGCGCCAGCAGCACGGGACAGGTCGTTCCGGGCTACACCTTC,CASSTGQVVPGYTF
TRBV7-2,TRBJ2-5,.,14,.,TGTGCCAGCGGCACGGGACTCCCGGAGGAGACCCAGTACTTC,CASGTGLPEETQYF
TRBV19,TRBJ1-6,TRBD1,15,.,TGTGCCAGTCGAAGGACAGGGGCGAATAATTCACCCCTCCACTTT,CASRRTGANNSPLHF
TRBV7-2,TRBJ2-7,TRBD2,14,few,TGTGCCAGCAGCCCGACTAGCGGACCGTACGAGCAGTACTTC,CASSPTSGPYEQYF
TRBV25-1,TRBJ2-7,.,13,.,TGTGCCAACCAACTACAGCTCCCGCTGGAGCAGTACTTC,CANQLQLPLEQYF
TRBV20-1,TRBJ1-4,.,14,.,TGCAGTGCCCTTGGTGGGGTTCAAGGTGAAAAACTGTTTTTT,CSALGGVQGEKLFF
TRBV6-2/TRBV6-3,TRBJ1-1,.,15,many,TGTGCCAGCAGTACTTATCGGGCAATGAACACTGAAGCTTTCTTT,CASSTYRAMNTEAFF
TRBV25-1,TRBJ1-5,.,14,many,TGTGCCAGCAGTTGGGCAGGGGTAGGGCAGCCCCAGCATTTT,CASSWAGVGQPQHF
TRBV20-1,TRBJ2-3,TRBD2,16,.,TGCAGTGCCCAAGGCCTCACTAGCGGGACTGTAGATACGCAGTATTTT,CSAQGLTSGTVDTQYF
TRBV7-3,TRBJ1-1,TRBD1,12,many,TGTGCCAGCAGCGTCGGGACAGGTGAAGCTTTCTTT,CASSVGTGEAFF
TRBV29-1,TRBJ1-4,.,13,many,TGCAGCGTTAGAAGATGGACTAATGAAAAACTGTTTTTT,CSVRRWTNEKLFF
TRBV10-1,TRBJ1-1,.,15,many,TGCGCCAGCAGTGACCGCCTGGACGGGAACACTGAAGCTTTCTTT,CASSDRLDGNTEAFF
TRBV11-2,TRBJ2-7,TRBD2,16,.,TGTGCCAGCAGCTTACCTAGCGGGAGGGCCTTTTACGAGCAGTACTTC,CASSLPSGRAFYEQYF
TRBV29-1,TRBJ1-1,.,9,few,TGCAGCGTCGTCCCTGAAGCTTTCTTT,CSVVPEAFF
TRBV5-1,TRBJ2-7,.,13,.,TGCGCCAGCAGCTTGGAAGGCGCCTACGAGCAGTACTTC,CASSLEGAYEQYF
TRBV6-1,TRBJ2-3,.,13,many,TGTGCCAGCAGCCGGGACCCGGGGGATACGCAGTATTTT,CASSRDPGDTQYF
TRBV4-1,TRBJ1-5,.,13,many,TGCGCCAGCAGCGCCGATAGCAATCAGCCCCAGCATTTT,CASSADSNQPQHF
TRBV20-1,TRBJ2-7,TRBD1,13,many,TGCAGTGCCCTGGGACAGGGGATCTACGAGCAGTACTTC,CSALGQGIYEQYF
TRBV7-9,TRBJ1-6,.,13,many,TGTGCCAGCAGGCAGGGCGAGAATTCACCCCTCCACTTT,CASRQGENSPLHF
TRBV7-2,TRBJ2-7,TRBD1,14,.,TGTGCCAGCAGCCGGGACAGGGCACGCGACGAGCAGTACTTC,CASSRDRARDEQYF
TRBV10-3,TRBJ1-6,.,14,.,TGTGCCATCAGTGGGGAGGGGTCGGGATCACCCCTCCACTTT,CAISGEGSGSPLHF
TRBV6-2/TRBV6-3,TRBJ2-3,TRBD2,15,.,TGTGCCAGCAGTTATTTGGGGGGGAGCACAGATACGCAGTATTTT,CASSYLGGSTDTQYF
TRBV7-2,TRBJ2-7,TRBD2,18,many,TGTGCCAGCAGCTTAAGGGGTGTGGTAGCGGGGCGCTCCTACGAGCAGTACTTC,CASSLRGVVAGRSYEQYF
TRBV27,TRBJ1-5,.,12,many,TGTGCCAGCAGTTTATACGGTCAGCCCCAGCATTTT,CASSLYGQPQHF
TRBV29-1,TRBJ2-3,TRBD2,15,many,TGCAGCGTTGAACTTGGGACTAGCGGGACGGGCACGCAGTATTTT,CSVELGTSGTGTQYF
TRBV29-1,TRBJ2-5,TRBD2,13,many,TGCAGCGTTGATCCTAGCGGAGGAGAGACCCAGTACTTC,CSVDPSGGETQYF
TRBV4-1,TRBJ2-5,.,14,many,TGCGCCAGCAGCCAAGAAATAACCCCTGGGACCCAGTACTTC,CASSQEITPGTQYF
TRBV5-1,TRBJ2-2,.,13,many,TGCGCCAGCAGCTTGCAGGGAGGCTGGGAGCTGTTTTTT,CASSLQGGWELFF
TRBV5-5,TRBJ2-1,.,15,.,TGTGCCAGCAGCTACGAAGGACAGCCATACAATGAGCAGTTCTTC,CASSYEGQPYNEQFF